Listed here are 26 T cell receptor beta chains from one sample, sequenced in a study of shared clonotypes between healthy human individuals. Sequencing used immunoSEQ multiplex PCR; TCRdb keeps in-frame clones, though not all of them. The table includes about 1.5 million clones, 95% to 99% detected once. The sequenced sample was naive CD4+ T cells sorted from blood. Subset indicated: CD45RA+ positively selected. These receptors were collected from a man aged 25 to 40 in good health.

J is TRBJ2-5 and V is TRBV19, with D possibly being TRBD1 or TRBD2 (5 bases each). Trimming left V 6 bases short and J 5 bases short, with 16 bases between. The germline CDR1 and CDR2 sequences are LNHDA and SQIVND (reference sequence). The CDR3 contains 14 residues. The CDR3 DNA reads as TGTGCCAGTAGAGACCGGGGACCCGGGGAGACCCAGTACTTC. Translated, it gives CASRDRGPGETQYF.

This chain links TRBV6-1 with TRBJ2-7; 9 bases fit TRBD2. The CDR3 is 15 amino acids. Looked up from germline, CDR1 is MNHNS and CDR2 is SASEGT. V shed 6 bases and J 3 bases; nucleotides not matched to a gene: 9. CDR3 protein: CASRTDDSGSYEQYF. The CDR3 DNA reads TGTGCCAGCAGGACCGATGATAGCGGGAGCTACGAGCAGTACTTC.

This CDR3 is CAVTGTGKETQYF. For the CDR3, the DNA is TGTGCTGTAACCGGGACAGGAAAAGAGACCCAGTACTTC. V usage is TRBV6-5 and J usage is TRBJ2-5, with 8 bases fitting TRBD1. This CDR3 region has 13 residues. Per the germline V gene, CDR1 is MNHEY and CDR2 is SVGAGI.

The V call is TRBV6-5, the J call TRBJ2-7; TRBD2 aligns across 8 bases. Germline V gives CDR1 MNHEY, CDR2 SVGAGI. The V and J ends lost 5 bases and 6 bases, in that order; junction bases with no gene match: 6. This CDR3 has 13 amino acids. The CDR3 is CASSREGLGEQYF. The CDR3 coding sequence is TGTGCCAGCAGTCGGGAGGGCCTGGGCGAGCAGTACTTC.

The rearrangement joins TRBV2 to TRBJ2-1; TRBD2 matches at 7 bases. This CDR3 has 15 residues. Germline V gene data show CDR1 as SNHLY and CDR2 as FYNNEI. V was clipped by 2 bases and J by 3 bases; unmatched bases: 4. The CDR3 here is CASSEWGGGYNEQFF. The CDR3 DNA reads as TGTGCCAGCAGTGAATGGGGGGGTGGCTACAATGAGCAGTTCTTC.

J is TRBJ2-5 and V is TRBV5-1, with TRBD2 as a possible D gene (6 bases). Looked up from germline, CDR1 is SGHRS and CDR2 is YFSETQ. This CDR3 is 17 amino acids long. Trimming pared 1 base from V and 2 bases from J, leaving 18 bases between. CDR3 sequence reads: CASSLSAGSSKQETQYF. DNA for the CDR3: TGCGCCAGCAGCTTGTCGGCGGGATCCAGTAAACAAGAGACCCAGTACTTC.

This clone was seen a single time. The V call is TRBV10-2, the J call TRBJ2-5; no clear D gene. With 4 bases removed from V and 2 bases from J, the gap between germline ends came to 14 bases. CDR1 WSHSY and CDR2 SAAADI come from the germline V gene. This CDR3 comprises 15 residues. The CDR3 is CASSGGVGWQETQYF. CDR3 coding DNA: TGCGCCAGCAGTGGTGGGGTGGGGTGGCAAGAGACCCAGTACTTC.

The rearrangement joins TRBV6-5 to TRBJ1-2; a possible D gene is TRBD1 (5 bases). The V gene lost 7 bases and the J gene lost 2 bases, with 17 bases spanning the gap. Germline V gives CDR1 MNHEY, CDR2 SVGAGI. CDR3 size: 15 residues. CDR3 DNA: TGTGCCAGCACACTCTCCGGGGCCGCAAACTATGGCTACACCTTC. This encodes CASTLSGAANYGYTF.

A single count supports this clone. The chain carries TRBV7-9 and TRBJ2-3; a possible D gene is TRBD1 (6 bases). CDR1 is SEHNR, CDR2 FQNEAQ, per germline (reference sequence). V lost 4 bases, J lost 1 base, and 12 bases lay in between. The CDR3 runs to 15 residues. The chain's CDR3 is CASSSVAGGTDTQYF. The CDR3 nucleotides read TGTGCCAGCAGCTCAGTGGCAGGGGGCACAGATACGCAGTATTTT.

The CDR3 region is CASSVLERGTGELFF. The CDR3 DNA reads as TGTGCCAGCAGTGTACTAGAAAGGGGGACCGGGGAGCTGTTTTTT. The J gene is TRBJ2-2, the V gene TRBV2; tentative D call: TRBD1 (6 bases). With 4 bases removed from V and 5 bases from J, the gap between germline ends came to 14 bases. Germline-derived CDR1 and CDR2 are SNHLY and FYNNEI. The CDR3 contains 15 residues.

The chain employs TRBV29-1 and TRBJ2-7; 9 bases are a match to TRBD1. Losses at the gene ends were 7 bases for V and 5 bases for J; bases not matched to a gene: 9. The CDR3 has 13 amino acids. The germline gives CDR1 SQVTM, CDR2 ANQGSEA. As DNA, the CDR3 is TGCAGCGCGAAGGGACAGGGCCACGACGAGCAGTACTTC. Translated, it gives CSAKGQGHDEQYF.

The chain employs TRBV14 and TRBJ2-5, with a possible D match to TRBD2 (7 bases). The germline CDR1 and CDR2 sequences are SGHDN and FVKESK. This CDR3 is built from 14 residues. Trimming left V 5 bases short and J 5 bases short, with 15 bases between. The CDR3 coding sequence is TGTGCCAGCAGCAAGTGGGGGGGCGCGGAGACCCAGTACTTC. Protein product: CASSKWGGAETQYF.

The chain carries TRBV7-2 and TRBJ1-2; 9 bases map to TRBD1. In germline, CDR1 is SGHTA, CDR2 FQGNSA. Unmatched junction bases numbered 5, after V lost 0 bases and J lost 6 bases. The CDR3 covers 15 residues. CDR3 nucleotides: TGTGCCAGCAGCTTAGCGCCCCGGACAGGGGATGGCTACACCTTC. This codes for CASSLAPRTGDGYTF. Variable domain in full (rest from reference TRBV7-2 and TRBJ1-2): GAGVSQSPSNKVTEKGKDVELRCDPISGHTALYWYRQSLGQGLEFLIYFQGNSAPDKSGLPSDRFSAERTGGSVSTLTIQRTQQEDSAVYLCASSLAPRTGDGYTFGSGTRLTVV.

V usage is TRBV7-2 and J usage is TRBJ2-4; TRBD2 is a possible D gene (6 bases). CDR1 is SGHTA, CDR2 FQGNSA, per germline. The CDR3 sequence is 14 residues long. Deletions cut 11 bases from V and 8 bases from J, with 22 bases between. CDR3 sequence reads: CAATDEVKRDIQYF. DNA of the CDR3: TGTGCCGCGACGGATGAGGTTAAGCGGGACATTCAGTACTTC.

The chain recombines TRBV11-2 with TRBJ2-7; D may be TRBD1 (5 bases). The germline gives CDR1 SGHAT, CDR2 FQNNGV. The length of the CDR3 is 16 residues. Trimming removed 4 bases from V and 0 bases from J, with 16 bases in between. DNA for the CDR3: TGTGCCAGCAGCTCTAGAAGGGGCCCCCTCTCCTACGAGCAGTACTTC. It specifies CASSSRRGPLSYEQYF.

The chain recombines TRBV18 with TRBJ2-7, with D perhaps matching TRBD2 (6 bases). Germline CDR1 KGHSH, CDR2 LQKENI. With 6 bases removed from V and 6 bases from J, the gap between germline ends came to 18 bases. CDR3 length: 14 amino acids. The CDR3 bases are TGTGCCAGCTCGGTGGCCGGGGGATCATCCGAGCAGTACTTC. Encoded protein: CASSVAGGSSEQYF.

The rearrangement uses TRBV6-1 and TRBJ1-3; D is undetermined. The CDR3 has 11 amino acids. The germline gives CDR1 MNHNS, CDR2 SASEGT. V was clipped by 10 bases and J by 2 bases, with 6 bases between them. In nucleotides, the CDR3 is TGTGCCACCCGCCCTGGAAACACCATATATTTT. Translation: CATRPGNTIYF.

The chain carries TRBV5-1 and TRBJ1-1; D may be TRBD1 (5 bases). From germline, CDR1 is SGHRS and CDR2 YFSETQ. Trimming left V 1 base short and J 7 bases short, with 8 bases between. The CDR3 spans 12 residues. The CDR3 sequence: CASSLRDSEAFF. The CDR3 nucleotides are TGCGCCAGCAGCTTGCGTGACAGTGAAGCTTTCTTT.

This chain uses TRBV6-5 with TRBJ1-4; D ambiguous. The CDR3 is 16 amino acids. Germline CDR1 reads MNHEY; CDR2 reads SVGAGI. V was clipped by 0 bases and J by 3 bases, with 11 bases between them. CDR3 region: CASSYSGMSANEKLFF. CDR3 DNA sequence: TGTGCCAGCAGTTACTCGGGGATGTCAGCTAATGAAAAACTGTTTTTT.

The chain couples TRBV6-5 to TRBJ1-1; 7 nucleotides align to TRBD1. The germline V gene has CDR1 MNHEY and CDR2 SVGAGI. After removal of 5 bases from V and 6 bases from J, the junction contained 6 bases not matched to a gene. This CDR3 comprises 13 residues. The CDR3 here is CASSLSGGAEAFF. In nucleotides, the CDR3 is TGTGCCAGCAGTCTATCAGGGGGGGCTGAAGCTTTCTTT.

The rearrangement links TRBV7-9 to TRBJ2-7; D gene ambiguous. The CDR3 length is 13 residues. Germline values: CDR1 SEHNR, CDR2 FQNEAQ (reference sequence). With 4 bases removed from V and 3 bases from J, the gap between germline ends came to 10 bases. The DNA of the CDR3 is TGTGCCAGCAGCTCCCGGAACATCTACGAGCAGTACTTC. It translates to CASSSRNIYEQYF.

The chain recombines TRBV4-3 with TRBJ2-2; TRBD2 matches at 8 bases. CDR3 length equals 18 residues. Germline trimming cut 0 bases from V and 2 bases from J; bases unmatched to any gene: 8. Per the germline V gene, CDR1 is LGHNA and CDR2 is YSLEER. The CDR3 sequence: CASSQEGALAGNTGELFF. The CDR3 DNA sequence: TGCGCCAGCAGCCAAGAAGGGGCCCTAGCGGGCAACACCGGGGAGCTGTTTTTT.

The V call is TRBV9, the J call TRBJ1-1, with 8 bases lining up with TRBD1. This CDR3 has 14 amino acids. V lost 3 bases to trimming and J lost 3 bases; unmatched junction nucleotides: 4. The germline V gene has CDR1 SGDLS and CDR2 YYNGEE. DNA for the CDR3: TGTGCCAGCAGCGCCGGACAGGGTTACACTGAAGCTTTCTTT. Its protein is CASSAGQGYTEAFF.

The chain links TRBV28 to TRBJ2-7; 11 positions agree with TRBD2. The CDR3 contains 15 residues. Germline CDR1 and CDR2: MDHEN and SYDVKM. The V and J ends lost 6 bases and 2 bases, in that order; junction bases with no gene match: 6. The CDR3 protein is CASSRRLAGTYEQYF. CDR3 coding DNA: TGTGCCAGCAGCCGAAGACTAGCGGGAACCTACGAGCAGTACTTC. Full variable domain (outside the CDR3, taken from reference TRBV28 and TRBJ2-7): DVKVTQSSRYLVKRTGEKVFLECVQDMDHENMFWYRQDPGLGLRLIYFSYDVKMKEKGDIPEGYSVSREKKERFSLILESASTNQTSMYLCASSRRLAGTYEQYFGPGTRLTVT.

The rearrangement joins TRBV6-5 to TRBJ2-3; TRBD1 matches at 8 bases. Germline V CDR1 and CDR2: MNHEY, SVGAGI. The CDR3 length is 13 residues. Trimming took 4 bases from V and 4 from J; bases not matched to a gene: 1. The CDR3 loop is CASSSTGADTQYF. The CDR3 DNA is TGTGCCAGCAGTTCGACAGGGGCAGATACGCAGTATTTT.

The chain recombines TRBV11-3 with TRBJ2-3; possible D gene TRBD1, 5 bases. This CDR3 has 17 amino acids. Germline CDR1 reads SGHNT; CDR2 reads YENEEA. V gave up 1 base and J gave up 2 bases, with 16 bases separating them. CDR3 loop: CASSLGLWGRHTDTQYF. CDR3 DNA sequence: TGTGCCAGCAGCTTAGGTCTCTGGGGCAGACACACAGATACGCAGTATTTT.